A selection of T cell receptor beta chains follows, all from one sample in a study of human T cells and chemical hapten exposure. Each CDR3 protein gets one entry after TCRdb re-called the RACE reads with MiXCR. Here the sample spans approximately 160,000 distinct CDR3 sequences, roughly 25% being singletons. The sample was whole blood, taken in connection with sensitization to the hapten diphenylcyclopropenone (DPC). Every receptor here comes from a woman aged 18-29 years with alopecia areata. Some clones in this sample may be carry-over from other donors' samples. CDR3s leave out the opening cysteine and the closing phenylalanine or tryptophan. A D gene is named only where the DNA matches it firmly. Size is omitted from some rows. Given values are once, few, many or a class for expanded clones.

len: 10
d_gene: .
abundance: .
v_gene: TRBV20-1
CDR3aa: SARDLGAGYT

len: 12
d_gene: .
abundance: .
v_gene: TRBV20-1
CDR3aa: SARIDRRYYEQY

len: 14
d_gene: .
abundance: many
v_gene: TRBV7-9
CDR3aa: ASSYPGGSSGNTIY

len: 13
d_gene: .
abundance: few
v_gene: TRBV3-1
CDR3aa: ASSPTGGFGQPQH

len: 10
d_gene: .
abundance: .
v_gene: TRBV6-2/TRBV6-3
CDR3aa: ASSPGPGELF

len: 11
d_gene: TRBD2
abundance: .
v_gene: TRBV28
CDR3aa: ASSLSLAGGWY

len: 11
d_gene: .
abundance: few
v_gene: TRBV6-6
CDR3aa: ASSERATDTQY

len: 10
d_gene: .
abundance: few
v_gene: TRBV20-1
CDR3aa: SAPVFGTEAF

len: 12
d_gene: TRBD1
abundance: few
v_gene: TRBV14
CDR3aa: ASSRSGGSYEQY

len: 14
d_gene: TRBD2
abundance: few
v_gene: TRBV4-2
CDR3aa: ASSQELAGLSYEQY

len: 11
d_gene: .
abundance: .
v_gene: TRBV6-5
CDR3aa: ASSNTANYGYT

len: 12
d_gene: TRBD2
abundance: many
v_gene: TRBV6-6
CDR3aa: ASSPEGLAGIQY

len: 11
d_gene: .
abundance: .
v_gene: TRBV5-1
CDR3aa: ASSRNNNYGYT

len: 13
d_gene: .
abundance: .
v_gene: TRBV11-3
CDR3aa: ASSLGGGGPNEQF

len: 11
d_gene: .
abundance: few
v_gene: TRBV4-3
CDR3aa: ASSQDMGSPLH

len: 12
d_gene: TRBD2
abundance: .
v_gene: TRBV29-1
CDR3aa: SVATSAYTDTQY

len: 13
d_gene: .
abundance: .
v_gene: TRBV11-1
CDR3aa: ASSLAGRGLTGYT